The 21 T cell receptor beta chains below all came from one sample that was sequenced in a study of blood T cells in healthy people across ages. A second PCR, run for roughly 7 to 11 cycles, used a sample-barcoded 5' primer plus a J-beta primer mix. TCRdb fed the 5' RACE reads into MiXCR, producing one record per CDR3 protein. The sample lists about 680,000 distinct CDR3 sequences; around 49% were seen once. Sequenced input: blood. These receptor sequences come from an older woman in good health.

This clonotype was observed a handful of times. The chain couples TRBV27 to TRBJ1-2, with 8 bases matching TRBD1. This CDR3 is built from 14 residues. The germline V gene encodes CDR1 MNHEY and CDR2 SMNVEV (reference sequence). J was trimmed by 4 bases and V by 6 bases; bases with no gene match: 7. CDR3 DNA sequence: TGTGCCAGCAGGAAGGACAGGGACCTCTATGGCTACACCTTC. This translates into CASRKDRDLYGYTF.

V and J are TRBV12-3 or TRBV12-4 and TRBJ2-3; unclear D gene. The CDR3 extends over 12 amino acids. Trimming pared 5 bases from V and 1 base from J, leaving 4 bases between. CDR3 amino acids: CASSGGTDTQYF. CDR3 coding DNA: TGTGCCAGCAGTGGTGGCACAGATACGCAGTATTTT.

J is TRBJ2-1 and V is TRBV11-2; D gene uncertain. The CDR3 length is 14 residues. Germline CDR1 reads SGHAT; CDR2 reads FQNNGV. V was pared by 8 bases and J by 3 bases, with 14 bases between. In DNA, the CDR3 is TGTGCCAGCTGCCCGCAGCCCGACTACAATGAGCAGTTCTTC. It translates to CASCPQPDYNEQFF.

A few counts support this clonotype. This chain links TRBV6-5 with TRBJ2-1; D is possibly TRBD1 (5 bases). V shed 8 bases and J shed 6 bases, with 20 bases lying between them. The CDR3 totals 15 residues. CDR1 MNHEY and CDR2 SVGAGI come from the germline V gene. Written as DNA, the CDR3 is TGTGCCAGCTATCAACTGGGCACAGGTTCCAATGAGCAGTTCTTC. Its translation is CASYQLGTGSNEQFF.

The chain has TRBV20-1 and TRBJ2-5; either TRBD1 or TRBD2 may fit D (6 bases each). The CDR3 loop spans 13 amino acids. Trimming pared 6 bases from V and 4 bases from J, leaving 15 bases between. CDR1 and CDR2 (germline): DFQATT, SNEGSKA (reference sequence). CDR3 sequence: CSAHTGRPETQYF. The CDR3 DNA reads as TGCAGTGCCCACACAGGGAGGCCAGAGACCCAGTACTTC.

On this clonotype itself: The germline gene is not matched at one end of the junction; a read error may be the cause. The CDR3 bases are TGTGCCAGCAGTTACTCCACAGGGGTCGAGACTGGAGCTTTCTTT. Residues: CASSYSTGVETGAFF. The chain uses TRBV6-5 and TRBJ1-1; TRBD1 agrees at 7 bases. Per germline, CDR1 MNHEY and CDR2 SVGAGI. The CDR3 is 15 amino acids.

V usage is TRBV4-2 and J usage is TRBJ2-5; the D gene is possibly TRBD2 (5 bases). CDR3 size: 15 residues. V lost 5 bases and J lost 11, with 24 bases in between. Germline values: CDR1 LGHNA, CDR2 YNFKEQ. CDR3 coding DNA: TGTGCCAGCAGCTTCCGGACCCCCTCTAGCAATGAGCAGTACTTC. This encodes CASSFRTPSSNEQYF.

This sequence joins TRBV28 and TRBJ1-2; TRBD1 might be the D (5 bases). The CDR3 totals 14 residues. Looked up from germline, CDR1 is MDHEN and CDR2 is SYDVKM. V lost 6 bases and J lost 4, with 15 bases in between. The CDR3, as DNA: TGTGCCAGCAGGGGAGAAGCTAGGGGCTATGGCTACACCTTC. This gives the protein CASRGEARGYGYTF.

The rearrangement uses TRBV6-5 and TRBJ2-3; tentatively, D is TRBD2 (6 bases). V lost 4 bases to trimming and J lost 6 bases, with 14 bases between them. This CDR3 spans 14 amino acids. CDR1 and CDR2 from the germline V gene are MNHEY and SVGAGI. Here the CDR3 reads CASSLYRGGDTQYF. The DNA of the CDR3 is TGTGCCAGCAGTTTATATAGGGGAGGCGATACGCAGTATTTT.

In its sample, this clonotype was seen many times. This rearrangement joins TRBV7-2 to TRBJ2-1, with a weak D call TRBD2 (6 bases). CDR3 length: 14 amino acids. V lost 6 bases to trimming and J lost 0 bases, with 9 bases between them. The germline gives CDR1 SGHTA, CDR2 FQGNSA. This CDR3 is CASSSGSSYNEQFF. The CDR3 region has the DNA TGTGCCAGCAGTAGCGGAAGCTCCTACAATGAGCAGTTCTTC.

CDR3 loop: CASSHLRGLAASSYEQYF. The CDR3 DNA is TGTGCCAGCAGCCACCTTCGGGGTCTAGCGGCAAGCTCCTACGAGCAGTACTTC. J is TRBJ2-7 and V is TRBV27; TRBD2 agrees at 7 bases. The germline CDR1 and CDR2 sequences are MNHEY and SMNVEV (reference sequence). The CDR3 spans 18 residues. V lost 6 bases, J lost 0 bases, and 17 bases stayed unmatched.

This clonotype was recorded a few times. The chain uses TRBV7-9 and TRBJ2-6; no clear D. Trimming took off 5 bases at V and 2 bases at J, with 7 bases between the two ends. Per the germline V gene, CDR1 is SEHNR and CDR2 is FQNEAQ (reference sequence). CDR3 length: 14 residues. The CDR3 DNA is TGTGCCAGCAGCCAGTGGACTGGGGCCAACGTCCTGACTTTC. Translated: CASSQWTGANVLTF.

The chain uses TRBV29-1 and TRBJ2-2; a possible D gene is TRBD1 (6 bases). CDR1 is SQVTM, CDR2 ANQGSEA, per germline. V was cut by 4 bases and J by 0 bases, with 9 bases left in between. CDR3 length: 14 amino acids. CDR3 loop: CSVVRTANTGELFF. DNA of the CDR3: TGCAGCGTTGTTCGGACAGCGAACACCGGGGAGCTGTTTTTT.

The rearrangement links TRBV6-2 or TRBV6-3 to TRBJ1-5, with 9 nucleotides matching TRBD1. CDR3 length equals 16 residues. Germline CDR1 reads MNHEY; CDR2 reads SVGEGT. Trimming at V came to 5 bases and at J to 3 bases, leaving 8 bases not matched to a gene. Written as DNA, the CDR3 is TGTGCCAGCAGTCGAACCGGGACAGGGTACAATCAGCCCCAGCATTTT. Translating it yields CASSRTGTGYNQPQHF.

In its sample, this clonotype was seen a few times. The CDR3 sequence is CSARSVQRSYEQYF. DNA of the CDR3: TGCAGTGCTAGATCTGTCCAACGTAGCTACGAGCAGTACTTC. V usage is TRBV20-1 and J usage is TRBJ2-7; unclear D gene. This CDR3 contains 14 residues. Trimming left V 2 bases short and J 3 bases short, with 14 bases between. Germline CDR1 is DFQATT and CDR2 is SNEGSKA (reference sequence).

The chain links TRBV7-2 to TRBJ2-4, with 12 positions matching TRBD1. The J call may be in error: the DNA end matches TRBJ2-7 better. CDR1 is SGHTA and CDR2 is FQGNSA in the germline V gene. The CDR3 is 16 amino acids. CDR3 protein: CASSSYGTGGRYEQYF. The CDR3 DNA reads as TGTGCCAGCAGCTCGTACGGGACAGGGGGCCGCTACGAGCAGTACTTC.

The rearrangement joins TRBV6-5 to TRBJ1-2; 7 nucleotides align to TRBD1. The trim removed 3 bases at V and 7 bases at J, leaving 14 bases unmatched. This CDR3 spans 16 amino acids. Germline assignment: CDR1 MNHEY and CDR2 SVGAGI. The CDR3 spells CASSYRTGAGRGGYTF. CDR3 coding DNA: TGTGCCAGCAGTTATCGAACAGGGGCGGGAAGGGGTGGCTACACCTTC.

The genes are TRBV29-1 and TRBJ2-1, with TRBD2 identical over 13 bases. Trimming cost V 6 bases and J 4 bases; bases outside gene matches: 6. The CDR3 totals 15 residues. Germline CDR1 and CDR2: SQVTM and ANQGSEA. In DNA form, the CDR3 reads TGCAGCGTATCACTAGCGGGAGGGAATTACAATGAGCAGTTCTTC. Its protein is CSVSLAGGNYNEQFF.

This chain joins TRBV20-1 and TRBJ2-7, with 9 bases fitting TRBD1. Trimming took 5 bases from V and 3 from J; bases not matched to a gene: 5. The CDR3 runs to 13 residues. Germline CDR1 is DFQATT and CDR2 is SNEGSKA (reference sequence). The CDR3 nucleotides read TGCAGTGCTGATCGACAGGGGGTCTACGAGCAGTACTTC. Translating it yields CSADRQGVYEQYF.

This clonotype appeared a few times. The V and J genes are TRBV6-6 and TRBJ1-1; D gene unclear. Trimming took off 2 bases at V and 5 bases at J, with 9 bases between the two ends. The CDR3 has 13 amino acids. Looked up from germline, CDR1 is MNHNY and CDR2 is SVGAGI (reference sequence). CDR3 sequence (DNA): TGTGCCAGCAGTTACGCCCAAGGAACTGAAGCTTTCTTT. Translated, it gives CASSYAQGTEAFF.

This chain links TRBV4-3 with TRBJ2-1, with 7 nucleotides matching TRBD1. The CDR3 consists of 15 residues. Germline lookup yields CDR1 LGHNA and CDR2 YSLEER. The junction had 2 bases not matched to a gene; V was cut back by 0 bases and J by 3 bases. CDR3 loop: CASSQERQGYNEQFF. DNA of the CDR3: TGCGCCAGCAGCCAAGAGCGACAGGGCTACAATGAGCAGTTCTTC.